This passage covers 11 T cell receptor beta chains from one sample sequenced in a study of shared clonotypes between healthy human individuals. Profiled with immunoSEQ multiplex PCR; TCRdb holds only in-frame clones, not every one. The data contain a few hundred thousand clones, 60% to 80% of them singletons. Sequences were obtained from memory CD4+ T cells sorted from blood. Subset described: CD45RA-negative fraction. Source of these receptors: a young man in good health.

J is TRBJ2-3 and V is TRBV7-2; 8 bases align to TRBD2. Germline values: CDR1 SGHTA, CDR2 FQGNSA. Losses at the gene ends were 3 bases for V and 10 bases for J; bases not matched to a gene: 6. The CDR3 is 13 residues long. The CDR3 bases are TGTGCCAGCAGCTTTAGCGGGGCGGGAGCGCAGTATTTT. It yields the protein CASSFSGAGAQYF. The full variable domain, completed using reference TRBV7-2 and TRBJ2-3, is GAGVSQSPSNKVTEKGKDVELRCDPISGHTALYWYRQSLGQGLEFLIYFQGNSAPDKSGLPSDRFSAERTGGSVSTLTIQRTQQEDSAVYLCASSFSGAGAQYFGPGTRLTVL.

As regards this clone: Other nucleotide sequences from this sample produce the same CDR3. The gene calls are TRBV15 and TRBJ1-5; D gene unclear. Germline lookup yields CDR1 LNHNV and CDR2 YYDKDF (reference sequence). The CDR3 contains 14 residues. The germline V and J ends were trimmed by 1 base and 3 bases, with 7 bases remaining between them. This CDR3 is CATSRGGVNQPQHF. The CDR3 DNA sequence: TGTGCCACCAGCAGAGGCGGAGTCAATCAGCCCCAGCATTTT.

V and J are TRBV6-6 and TRBJ1-2, with unresolved D. The CDR3 consists of 13 residues. Trimming took off 3 bases at V and 7 bases at J, with 12 bases between the two ends. Germline V gives CDR1 MNHNY, CDR2 SVGAGI (reference sequence). Here the CDR3 reads CASSYDIRAGYTF. The CDR3 DNA reads as TGTGCCAGCAGTTATGATATTCGAGCTGGCTACACCTTC.

The chain employs TRBV11-2 and TRBJ2-5; 13 bases line up with TRBD2. This CDR3 has 17 residues. Germline V CDR1 and CDR2: SGHAT, FQNNGV. V shed 5 bases and J 5 bases; nucleotides not matched to a gene: 11. The CDR3 coding sequence is TGTGCCAGCAGCCCGCGGACTAGCGGGAGAGTACTGGAGACCCAGTACTTC. Translated: CASSPRTSGRVLETQYF.

This clone was detected many times. The chain carries TRBV20-1 and TRBJ2-1; D is ambiguous. Germline loops: CDR1 DFQATT, CDR2 SNEGSKA (reference sequence). V lost 2 bases and J lost 6, with 5 bases in between. CDR3 length equals 11 residues. In DNA form, the CDR3 reads TGCAGTGCTAGACGCGTCAATGAGCAGTTCTTC. It translates to CSARRVNEQFF.

The rearrangement links TRBV6-4 to TRBJ2-1; no firm D call. Germline CDR1 reads MRHNA; CDR2 reads SNTAGT. Trimming pared 6 bases from V and 9 bases from J, leaving 9 bases between. This CDR3 contains 11 residues. In DNA, the CDR3 is TGTGCCAGCAGAGAGTCGGGTGAGCAGTTCTTC. It translates to CASRESGEQFF.

In this sample, this clone turned up once. J is TRBJ2-7 and V is TRBV11-1; D is undetermined. The CDR3 has 14 amino acids. Germline values: CDR1 SGHAT, CDR2 FQDESV (reference sequence). Trimming left V 1 base short and J 2 bases short, with 9 bases between. The CDR3 sequence is CASSLGGPTYEQYF. The CDR3 DNA reads as TGTGCCAGCAGCTTAGGCGGACCCACCTACGAGCAGTACTTC.

This clone has just a few counts. The rearrangement uses TRBV20-1 and TRBJ2-1, with 8 bases matching TRBD1. This CDR3 has 11 amino acids. V trimming: 3 bases; J trimming: 15 bases; junction bases outside the gene matches: 7. Germline V gene data show CDR1 as DFQATT and CDR2 as SNEGSKA (reference sequence). DNA for the CDR3: TGCAGTGCTAGCCAATACAGGGGGAGGTTCTTC. This encodes CSASQYRGRFF.

This chain joins TRBV5-1 and TRBJ2-5; weak D call: TRBD2 (5 bases). Trimming left V 0 bases short and J 3 bases short, with 12 bases between. Germline V gene data show CDR1 as SGHRS and CDR2 as YFSETQ. The CDR3 extends over 15 amino acids. The CDR3 loop reads CASSLVGEYEETQYF. The DNA of the CDR3 is TGCGCCAGCAGCTTGGTGGGAGAGTACGAAGAGACCCAGTACTTC. Full variable domain (rest looked up from reference TRBV5-1 and TRBJ2-5): KAGVTQTPRYLIKTRGQQVTLSCSPISGHRSVSWYQQTPGQGLQFLFEYFSETQRNKGNFPGRFSGRQFSNSRSEMNVSTLELGDSALYLCASSLVGEYEETQYFGPGTRLLVL.

The V gene is TRBV15, the J gene TRBJ1-2; no clear D gene. The V gene lost 2 bases and the J gene lost 9 bases, with 13 bases spanning the gap. Germline V gene lookup returns CDR1 LNHNV and CDR2 YYDKDF (reference sequence). The CDR3 contains 13 residues. Written as DNA, the CDR3 is TGTGCCACCAGCAGACTGACGAGCGGGAGCTACACCTTC. This encodes CATSRLTSGSYTF.

The chain recombines TRBV7-2 with TRBJ2-3; 7 positions agree with TRBD1. The V segment lost 5 bases and the J segment 2 bases; nucleotides outside the gene matches: 7. The germline CDR1 and CDR2 sequences are SGHTA and FQGNSA. There are 15 residues in the CDR3. In DNA, the CDR3 is TGTGCCAGCAGCCCACAGGGGATAGACACAGATACGCAGTATTTT. Amino acids: CASSPQGIDTDTQYF. Full variable domain (missing parts from reference TRBV7-2 and TRBJ2-3): GAGVSQSPSNKVTEKGKDVELRCDPISGHTALYWYRQSLGQGLEFLIYFQGNSAPDKSGLPSDRFSAERTGGSVSTLTIQRTQQEDSAVYLCASSPQGIDTDTQYFGPGTRLTVL.